The text below deals with one TCR beta chain. The data stem from a study of shared clonotypes between healthy human individuals. Measured with immunoSEQ multiplex PCR; TCRdb has only the in-frame clones, and not every one. The sample contains 1,500,000 or so clones, around 95% of which appear only once. The TCR was taken from a man aged 25-40 years in good health. Sequenced sample: naive CD4+ T cells sorted from blood. Subset defined: CD45RA+ positively selected.

The CDR3, as DNA: TGTGCCATTAGCTCGGGGGAGCAGTATGGCTACACCTTC. Amino acids: CAISSGEQYGYTF. The genes are TRBV10-3 and TRBJ1-2, with a weak D call TRBD1 (5 bases). The V end lost 9 bases, the J end lost 5 bases, and 16 bases lay between the germline ends. From germline, CDR1 is ENHRY and CDR2 SYGVKD. The CDR3 runs 13 residues.